This T cell receptor (beta chain) was identified during a study of blood T cell repertoires in COVID-19 (dated by TCRdb to about 2020). Background for the entire study: Samples covering the acute and convalescent phases of COVID-19 were provided by collaborators in the United States, Italy and Spain. The prospective study material was composed of cDNA or gDNA derived from T cells, B-cell-depleted T cells, or PBMCs. Subjects who had been exposed to COVID-19, were actively infected with it, or had recovered from it provided the deeply sampled blood TCRbeta repertoires that made up the dataset. A freely available public database, intended as a resource for researchers studying the immune response to SARS-CoV-2, is where the repertoires were released. The samples were drawn from the first 160 participants of the ongoing ImmuneRACE study and from 1,254 subjects provided by 6 global collaborators. Sample metadata almost always included a de-identified subject ID, COVID-19 status, age in years and sex. Where available, HLA class I and class II types were taken from metadata supplied by the sample provider and were not determined by assay-based typing.

Of note for this clone: Its antigen is unknown. There are no base qualities to consult, and no much larger clone falls within one base.

Another Seattle source contributed samples from volunteer blood donors who had recovered from COVID-19. The collaborating institutions used their own protocols to collect whole blood in K2EDTA tubes. Collaborator samples were shipped for TCRbeta analysis as frozen whole blood, isolated PBMCs, or DNA extracted from either sample type. Cut back by 3 bases and 0 bases, the V and J ends lie 9 bases apart. From the cysteine up to the phenylalanine, the CDR3 has a length of 14 residues. The kept DNA is CDR3 alone, 42 bases in frame from the first base. CDR1 DFQATT and CDR2 SNEGSKA were looked up in the germline V gene (reference sequence). General findings and caveats noted by the study authors: The amount of clinical and demographic metadata varied by source and participant and was provided uncurated.

TCRbeta CDR3 regions were amplified from genomic DNA by means of the immunoSEQ Assay, a bias-controlled multiplex PCR. The original methods were these. The number of nucleated cells in each sample was estimated by amplification of reference gene primers within the assay. To quantify the absolute abundance of each unique TCRbeta CDR3 rearrangement, sequence reads were collapsed and filtered. Productive Simpson clonality was computed per sample as the square root of Simpson's diversity index over productive rearrangements. The clones in this table, taken by TCRdb from immuneACCESS, are in-frame only. Not every clone is retained; where verified, under half of the shortfall comes from an unresolved V gene, and the cause of the rest is unknown. D and trimming come from the DNA, and the V and J calls and clone size come from that table. Here the sample has roughly 240,000 clones; around four fifths occur a single time. The ten largest make up about 4.5% of the sample.

Sequenced input: peripheral blood. The sequence was collected from a man aged 55 to 70 who had recovered from COVID-19. The rearrangement combines TRBV20-1 with TRBJ1-5; the D gene is unclear. Read as DNA, the sequence is TGCAGTGCTAGTAACAGATATAGCAATCAGCCCCAGCATTTT. Translated, it gives CSASNRYSNQPQHF.